This T cell receptor (beta chain) was identified during a study of cytomegalovirus exposure and HLA in healthy donors. Study details: In terms of ancestry, the Caucasian-associated cluster contained around 79% of the roughly 360 genotyped donors. Study-level results: Prediction of most subjects' HLA-A and HLA-B alleles by TCR beta sequences was reportedly accurate.

Concerning this clone itself: Its antigen remains unidentified.

Vbeta (60) and Jbeta (13) primers were used in the PCR. The assay was immunoSEQ multiplex PCR, and TCRdb's table has in-frame clones only and misses some. The data contain about 130,000 clones, 65% to 70% of them singletons. Trimming at V came to 5 bases and at J to 5 bases, leaving 8 bases not matched to a gene. There are 16 residues in the CDR3. Germline-derived CDR1 and CDR2 are SGHAT and FQDESV (reference sequence). This receptor was taken from a human donor in good health. Material for sequencing was PBMCs. V and J are TRBV11-1 and TRBJ2-7; 14 positions agree with TRBD2. The chain's CDR3 is CASSTRTSGRPHEQYF. DNA of the CDR3: TGTGCCAGCAGCACAAGGACTAGCGGGAGGCCCCACGAGCAGTACTTC.